The sequence of this T cell receptor (beta chain) was determined in a study of blood T cell repertoires in COVID-19. In the study overall: Sites across the United States, Italy and Spain contributed samples from acute and convalescent COVID-19. Sources were T cells, B-cell-depleted T cells, or PBMCs; the material itself was cDNA or gDNA.

How the authors handled the data: Reference gene primer amplification yielded estimated nucleated cell counts. Generated by immunoSEQ multiplex PCR, the TCRdb table keeps only in-frame clones and is missing some. The V and J calls and clone size were taken over from that table, and D and trimming were inferred from the DNA. The sample holds around 320,000 clones, around nine tenths seen once. After removal of 4 bases from V and 1 base from J, the junction contained 7 bases not matched to a gene. Germline V gene data show CDR1 as SGHTA and CDR2 as FQGNSA. The CDR3 runs to 15 residues. The sequence was obtained from a woman between 45 and 65 years old who had been exposed to COVID-19. The J gene is TRBJ2-7, the V gene TRBV7-2, with 7 nucleotides matching TRBD1. Material: PBMCs or T cells enriched from blood (not recorded which). In DNA, the CDR3 is TGTGCCAGCAGCTCGCCACGGGACAGATCCTACGAGCAGTACTTC. This encodes CASSSPRDRSYEQYF.